These T cell receptor beta chains were read from a single sample in a study of T cell responses to AZD1222 COVID-19 vaccine. Sequenced by immunoSEQ multiplex PCR; TCRdb stores in-frame clones only, minus some. The sample contains about 150,000 clones, less than 95% of which appear only once. Sample: peripheral blood, taken 28 days after the second AZD1222 dose. These receptor sequences come from an adult who received the AZD1222 COVID-19 vaccine. Both conserved end residues are part of each CDR3. D genes are given only for firm matches. The size of a clone is reported for some rows only, either as once, few or many, or as a class for expanded clones.

cdr3_length: 16; v_call: TRBV5-6; clone_size: -; j_call: TRBJ2-5; d_call: -; cdr3_aa: CASSLLTPSPKETQYF; cdr3_nt: TGTGCCAGCAGCCTCTTGACCCCTTCCCCAAAAGAGACCCAGTACTTC
cdr3_length: 14; v_call: TRBV28; clone_size: -; j_call: TRBJ2-7; d_call: TRBD2; cdr3_aa: CASTTTSGFYEQYF; cdr3_nt: TGTGCCAGCACCACGACTAGCGGGTTCTACGAGCAGTACTTC
cdr3_length: 14; v_call: TRBV30; clone_size: -; j_call: TRBJ2-7; d_call: TRBD1; cdr3_aa: CAWSTGTGSYEQYF; cdr3_nt: TGTGCCTGGAGCACAGGGACAGGCTCCTACGAGCAGTACTTC
cdr3_length: 13; v_call: TRBV12-5; clone_size: -; j_call: TRBJ1-3; d_call: -; cdr3_aa: CASAQGSGNTIYF; cdr3_nt: TGTGCTAGCGCCCAGGGCTCTGGAAACACCATATATTTT
cdr3_length: 15; v_call: TRBV9; clone_size: -; j_call: TRBJ1-2; d_call: -; cdr3_aa: CASSVAAGANYGYTF; cdr3_nt: TGTGCCAGCAGCGTAGCTGCAGGAGCTAACTATGGCTACACCTTC
cdr3_length: 18; v_call: TRBV5-1; clone_size: -; j_call: TRBJ2-3; d_call: TRBD1; cdr3_aa: CASSLTTGAGTSTDTQYF; cdr3_nt: TGCGCCAGCAGCTTAACTACAGGGGCCGGCACTAGCACAGATACGCAGTATTTT
cdr3_length: 13; v_call: TRBV3-1/TRBV3-2; clone_size: -; j_call: TRBJ2-1; d_call: -; cdr3_aa: CASSRGRGNEQFF; cdr3_nt: TGTGCCAGCAGCCGGGGGAGGGGGAATGAGCAGTTCTTC
cdr3_length: 15; v_call: TRBV6-4; clone_size: -; j_call: TRBJ2-1; d_call: TRBD2; cdr3_aa: CASSEGSGSGNEQFF; cdr3_nt: TGTGCCAGCAGTGAAGGGAGCGGGAGTGGCAATGAGCAGTTCTTC
cdr3_length: 12; v_call: TRBV6-2/TRBV6-3; clone_size: -; j_call: TRBJ2-7; d_call: -; cdr3_aa: CASSQSSYEQYF; cdr3_nt: TGTGCCAGCAGCCAGAGCTCCTACGAGCAGTACTTC
cdr3_length: 14; v_call: TRBV28; clone_size: -; j_call: TRBJ2-7; d_call: -; cdr3_aa: CASSTGGGPLEQYF; cdr3_nt: TGTGCCAGCAGTACCGGAGGGGGACCTTTGGAGCAGTACTTC
cdr3_length: 12; v_call: TRBV30; clone_size: -; j_call: TRBJ2-3; d_call: TRBD1; cdr3_aa: CAWGTGGDTQYF; cdr3_nt: TGTGCCTGGGGTACAGGGGGAGATACGCAGTATTTT
cdr3_length: 14; v_call: TRBV14; clone_size: once; j_call: TRBJ2-7; d_call: -; cdr3_aa: CASSQDHGTYEQYF; cdr3_nt: TGTGCCAGCAGCCAAGATCACGGAACCTACGAGCAGTACTTC
cdr3_length: 16; v_call: TRBV28; clone_size: -; j_call: TRBJ2-5; d_call: -; cdr3_aa: CASSPLGQSYQETQYF; cdr3_nt: TGTGCCAGCAGTCCCCTTGGACAGAGCTACCAAGAGACCCAGTACTTC
cdr3_length: 13; v_call: TRBV3-1/TRBV3-2; clone_size: -; j_call: TRBJ1-2; d_call: -; cdr3_aa: CASSQDSREGYTF; cdr3_nt: TGTGCCAGCAGCCAAGACTCTCGGGAAGGCTACACCTTC
cdr3_length: 18; v_call: TRBV28; clone_size: -; j_call: TRBJ1-4; d_call: -; cdr3_aa: CASSSPIQEPATNEKLFF; cdr3_nt: TGTGCCAGCAGTTCCCCTATCCAGGAGCCTGCAACTAATGAAAAACTGTTTTTT
cdr3_length: 15; v_call: TRBV2; clone_size: -; j_call: TRBJ2-7; d_call: -; cdr3_aa: CASSADIISSYEQYF; cdr3_nt: TGTGCCAGCAGTGCAGACATTATCAGCTCCTACGAGCAGTACTTC
cdr3_length: 14; v_call: TRBV5-6; clone_size: -; j_call: TRBJ1-5; d_call: -; cdr3_aa: CASSKGHGNQPQHF; cdr3_nt: TGTGCCAGCAGCAAAGGACATGGCAATCAGCCCCAGCATTTT
cdr3_length: 15; v_call: TRBV28; clone_size: -; j_call: TRBJ2-7; d_call: TRBD2; cdr3_aa: CASRSPAGGFYEQYF; cdr3_nt: TGTGCCAGCAGGTCTCCAGCGGGGGGATTCTACGAGCAGTACTTC
cdr3_length: 15; v_call: TRBV11-3; clone_size: -; j_call: TRBJ1-1; d_call: -; cdr3_aa: CASRRGGQRNTEAFF; cdr3_nt: TGTGCCAGCAGGAGAGGCGGACAGCGCAACACTGAAGCTTTCTTT
cdr3_length: 12; v_call: TRBV7-9; clone_size: -; j_call: TRBJ1-3; d_call: -; cdr3_aa: CASTPSRNTIYF; cdr3_nt: TGTGCCAGCACCCCGTCGCGGAACACCATATATTTT
cdr3_length: 14; v_call: TRBV18; clone_size: once; j_call: TRBJ1-2; d_call: -; cdr3_aa: CASSPRGSEGGYTF; cdr3_nt: TGTGCCAGCTCTCCCCGGGGCTCAGAAGGCGGCTACACCTTC
cdr3_length: 15; v_call: TRBV28; clone_size: -; j_call: TRBJ1-6; d_call: -; cdr3_aa: CASSLSTGPNSPLHF; cdr3_nt: TGTGCCAGCAGTTTATCTACAGGCCCCAATTCACCCCTCCACTTT
cdr3_length: 17; v_call: TRBV28; clone_size: -; j_call: TRBJ1-3; d_call: -; cdr3_aa: CASSLFSPVETGNTIYF; cdr3_nt: TGTGCCAGCAGTTTATTCTCCCCAGTAGAGACTGGAAACACCATATATTTT
cdr3_length: 14; v_call: TRBV24-1; clone_size: few; j_call: TRBJ2-7; d_call: TRBD2; cdr3_aa: CATSEAGGRSEQYF; cdr3_nt: TGTGCCACCAGTGAAGCGGGAGGCCGCTCGGAGCAGTACTTC
cdr3_length: 15; v_call: TRBV11-2; clone_size: -; j_call: TRBJ2-2; d_call: -; cdr3_aa: CASSQTEGRAGELFF; cdr3_nt: TGTGCCAGCAGTCAAACAGAGGGAAGGGCCGGGGAGCTGTTTTTT
cdr3_length: 14; v_call: TRBV18; clone_size: -; j_call: TRBJ1-1; d_call: -; cdr3_aa: CASSPVNMNTEAFF; cdr3_nt: TGTGCCAGCTCACCAGTAAATATGAACACTGAAGCTTTCTTT
cdr3_length: 17; v_call: TRBV19; clone_size: -; j_call: TRBJ1-6; d_call: -; cdr3_aa: CASSTDGPSSYNSPLHF; cdr3_nt: TGTGCCAGTAGTACCGACGGACCAAGCTCCTATAATTCACCCCTCCACTTT
cdr3_length: 12; v_call: TRBV28; clone_size: -; j_call: TRBJ2-7; d_call: -; cdr3_aa: CASRLPSYEQYF; cdr3_nt: TGTGCCAGCAGGCTACCCTCCTACGAGCAGTACTTC
cdr3_length: 16; v_call: TRBV5-1; clone_size: once; j_call: TRBJ1-2; d_call: -; cdr3_aa: CASSLGVDGFVEGYTF; cdr3_nt: TGCGCCAGCAGCTTGGGGGTTGATGGTTTCGTGGAGGGCTACACCTTC
cdr3_length: 13; v_call: TRBV28; clone_size: -; j_call: TRBJ1-5; d_call: -; cdr3_aa: CASSLLSNQPQHF; cdr3_nt: TGTGCCAGCAGTTTACTTAGCAATCAGCCCCAGCATTTT
cdr3_length: 15; v_call: TRBV6-5; clone_size: -; j_call: TRBJ1-5; d_call: -; cdr3_aa: CASSYGGNSNQPQHF; cdr3_nt: TGTGCCAGCAGTTACGGGGGGAATAGCAATCAGCCCCAGCATTTT
cdr3_length: 15; v_call: TRBV19; clone_size: -; j_call: TRBJ1-4; d_call: -; cdr3_aa: CASSIDGTVREKLFF; cdr3_nt: TGTGCCAGTAGTATAGATGGGACTGTTCGCGAAAAACTGTTTTTT
cdr3_length: 14; v_call: TRBV6-2/TRBV6-3; clone_size: -; j_call: TRBJ1-1; d_call: -; cdr3_aa: CASSYVQANTEAFF; cdr3_nt: TGTGCCAGCAGTTACGTACAGGCGAACACTGAAGCTTTCTTT
cdr3_length: 15; v_call: TRBV3-1/TRBV3-2; clone_size: -; j_call: TRBJ2-2; d_call: TRBD1; cdr3_aa: CASSFGTGQTGELFF; cdr3_nt: TGTGCCAGCAGCTTTGGGACAGGGCAAACCGGGGAGCTGTTTTTT
cdr3_length: 14; v_call: TRBV10-3; clone_size: -; j_call: TRBJ1-5; d_call: -; cdr3_aa: CAISPDKGKGTQHF; cdr3_nt: TGTGCCATCAGTCCGGACAAGGGGAAGGGGACCCAGCATTTT
cdr3_length: 16; v_call: TRBV19; clone_size: -; j_call: TRBJ1-5; d_call: TRBD1; cdr3_aa: CASSTSGTGYGQPQHF; cdr3_nt: TGTGCCAGTAGTACCTCCGGGACAGGGTACGGTCAGCCCCAGCATTTT
cdr3_length: 16; v_call: TRBV6-4; clone_size: -; j_call: TRBJ1-2; d_call: -; cdr3_aa: CASSDKGTRERRGYTF; cdr3_nt: TGTGCCAGCAGTGACAAAGGGACGCGTGAACGGAGGGGCTACACCTTC
cdr3_length: 15; v_call: TRBV6-5; clone_size: -; j_call: TRBJ2-7; d_call: TRBD1; cdr3_aa: CASSYRPQGRYEQYF; cdr3_nt: TGTGCCAGCAGTTACAGACCACAGGGGCGCTACGAGCAGTACTTC
cdr3_length: 16; v_call: TRBV21-1; clone_size: -; j_call: TRBJ1-4; d_call: -; cdr3_aa: CASSKSQDRGSEKLFF; cdr3_nt: TGTGCCAGCAGCAAAAGCCAGGACAGGGGTTCGGAAAAACTGTTTTTT
cdr3_length: 15; v_call: TRBV18; clone_size: -; j_call: TRBJ1-6; d_call: -; cdr3_aa: CASSPPGGTDSPLHF; cdr3_nt: TGTGCCAGCTCACCACCTGGGGGGACGGACTCACCCCTCCACTTT
cdr3_length: 15; v_call: TRBV18; clone_size: -; j_call: TRBJ1-4; d_call: TRBD1; cdr3_aa: CASSQYRGANEKLFF; cdr3_nt: TGTGCCAGCTCACAGTACAGGGGAGCTAATGAAAAACTGTTTTTT
cdr3_length: 15; v_call: TRBV27; clone_size: -; j_call: TRBJ2-1; d_call: -; cdr3_aa: CASSFRAADYNEQFF; cdr3_nt: TGTGCCAGCAGTTTTCGAGCGGCCGACTACAATGAGCAGTTCTTC
cdr3_length: 14; v_call: TRBV5-1; clone_size: -; j_call: TRBJ2-7; d_call: -; cdr3_aa: CASSQGLSSYEQYF; cdr3_nt: TGCGCCAGCAGCCAAGGACTGAGCTCCTACGAGCAGTACTTC
cdr3_length: 15; v_call: TRBV10-3; clone_size: -; j_call: TRBJ1-4; d_call: -; cdr3_aa: CAISVGTGPNEKLFF; cdr3_nt: TGTGCCATCAGTGTAGGGACGGGTCCTAATGAAAAACTGTTTTTT
cdr3_length: 15; v_call: TRBV5-1; clone_size: -; j_call: TRBJ2-7; d_call: TRBD2; cdr3_aa: CASSLELAGPYEQYF; cdr3_nt: TGCGCCAGCAGCTTGGAACTAGCGGGACCTTACGAGCAGTACTTC
cdr3_length: 17; v_call: TRBV6-1; clone_size: -; j_call: TRBJ1-3; d_call: TRBD1; cdr3_aa: CASSAADRGLGGNTIYF; cdr3_nt: TGTGCCAGCAGTGCCGCGGACAGGGGGCTCGGTGGAAACACCATATATTTT
cdr3_length: 13; v_call: TRBV5-1; clone_size: once; j_call: TRBJ1-2; d_call: -; cdr3_aa: CASSLDRASGYTF; cdr3_nt: TGCGCCAGCAGCTTGGACAGGGCTAGTGGCTACACCTTC
cdr3_length: 15; v_call: TRBV9; clone_size: -; j_call: TRBJ2-1; d_call: -; cdr3_aa: CASSVSGSSYNEQFF; cdr3_nt: TGTGCCAGCAGCGTGAGTGGCTCAAGCTACAATGAGCAGTTCTTC
cdr3_length: 15; v_call: TRBV5-1; clone_size: -; j_call: TRBJ1-5; d_call: -; cdr3_aa: CASSFGEYSNQPQHF; cdr3_nt: TGCGCCAGCAGCTTCGGGGAATATAGCAATCAGCCCCAGCATTTT
cdr3_length: 16; v_call: TRBV14; clone_size: -; j_call: TRBJ1-3; d_call: -; cdr3_aa: CASSLIGQASGNTIYF; cdr3_nt: TGTGCCAGCAGCCTCATTGGGCAGGCCTCTGGAAACACCATATATTTT
cdr3_length: 14; v_call: TRBV11-3; clone_size: -; j_call: TRBJ1-1; d_call: TRBD1; cdr3_aa: CASSPGQGNTEAFF; cdr3_nt: TGTGCCAGCAGCCCGGGACAGGGGAACACTGAAGCTTTCTTT
cdr3_length: 16; v_call: TRBV27; clone_size: -; j_call: TRBJ1-5; d_call: -; cdr3_aa: CASSFRGDLWNQPQHF; cdr3_nt: TGTGCCAGCAGTTTTCGTGGGGACCTCTGGAATCAGCCCCAGCATTTT
cdr3_length: 14; v_call: TRBV9; clone_size: -; j_call: TRBJ2-7; d_call: TRBD1; cdr3_aa: CASSVDRGLKEQYF; cdr3_nt: TGTGCCAGCAGCGTAGACAGGGGTCTGAAGGAGCAGTACTTC
cdr3_length: 12; v_call: TRBV6-5; clone_size: -; j_call: TRBJ1-2; d_call: -; cdr3_aa: CASSLEGYGYTF; cdr3_nt: TGTGCCAGCAGTCTTGAAGGCTATGGCTACACCTTC
cdr3_length: 14; v_call: TRBV28; clone_size: -; j_call: TRBJ2-1; d_call: TRBD1; cdr3_aa: CASIDRGRNNEQFF; cdr3_nt: TGTGCCAGCATCGACAGGGGACGTAACAATGAGCAGTTCTTC
cdr3_length: 14; v_call: TRBV29-1; clone_size: -; j_call: TRBJ2-6; d_call: -; cdr3_aa: CSVEGVSGANVLTF; cdr3_nt: TGCAGCGTTGAAGGGGTCTCTGGGGCCAACGTCCTGACTTTC
cdr3_length: 13; v_call: TRBV18; clone_size: -; j_call: TRBJ2-5; d_call: -; cdr3_aa: CASRAQSQETQYF; cdr3_nt: TGTGCCAGTCGAGCGCAGAGCCAAGAGACCCAGTACTTC
cdr3_length: 15; v_call: TRBV6-5; clone_size: -; j_call: TRBJ2-5; d_call: -; cdr3_aa: CASSYKVGGPETQYF; cdr3_nt: TGTGCCAGCAGTTACAAGGTGGGGGGCCCGGAGACCCAGTACTTC
cdr3_length: 13; v_call: TRBV4-3; clone_size: -; j_call: TRBJ2-5; d_call: -; cdr3_aa: CASPRPGVETQYF; cdr3_nt: TGCGCCAGCCCCCGGCCCGGAGTGGAGACCCAGTACTTC